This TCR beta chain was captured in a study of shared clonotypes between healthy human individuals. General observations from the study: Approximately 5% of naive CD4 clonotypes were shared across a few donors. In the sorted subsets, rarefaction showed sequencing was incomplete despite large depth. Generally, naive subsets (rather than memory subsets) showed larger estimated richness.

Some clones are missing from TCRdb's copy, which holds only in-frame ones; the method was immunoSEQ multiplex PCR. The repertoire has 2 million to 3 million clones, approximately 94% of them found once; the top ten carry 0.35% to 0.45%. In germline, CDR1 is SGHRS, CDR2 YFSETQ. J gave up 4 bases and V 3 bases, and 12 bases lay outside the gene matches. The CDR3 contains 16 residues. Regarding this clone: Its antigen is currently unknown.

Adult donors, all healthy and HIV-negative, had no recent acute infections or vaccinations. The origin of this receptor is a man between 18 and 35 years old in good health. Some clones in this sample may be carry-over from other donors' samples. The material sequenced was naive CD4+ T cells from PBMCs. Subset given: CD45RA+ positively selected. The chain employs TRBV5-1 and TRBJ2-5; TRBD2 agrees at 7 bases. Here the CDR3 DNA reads TGCGCCAGCAGCTGGACCAGCGGGACGGGGGGAGAGACCCAGTACTTC. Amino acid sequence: CASSWTSGTGGETQYF.